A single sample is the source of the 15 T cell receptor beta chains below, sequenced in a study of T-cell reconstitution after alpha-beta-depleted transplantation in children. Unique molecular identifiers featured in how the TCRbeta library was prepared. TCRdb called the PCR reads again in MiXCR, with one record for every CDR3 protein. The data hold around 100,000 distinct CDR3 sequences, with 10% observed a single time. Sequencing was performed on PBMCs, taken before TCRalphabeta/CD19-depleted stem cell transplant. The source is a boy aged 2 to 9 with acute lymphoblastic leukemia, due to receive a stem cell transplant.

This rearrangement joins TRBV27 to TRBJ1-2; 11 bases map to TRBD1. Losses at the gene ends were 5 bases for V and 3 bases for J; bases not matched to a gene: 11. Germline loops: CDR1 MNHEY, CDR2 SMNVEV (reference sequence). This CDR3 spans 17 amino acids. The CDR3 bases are TGTGCCAGCAGTCCAGCAACGGACAGGGGGCGATACTATGGCTACACCTTC. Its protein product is CASSPATDRGRYYGYTF.

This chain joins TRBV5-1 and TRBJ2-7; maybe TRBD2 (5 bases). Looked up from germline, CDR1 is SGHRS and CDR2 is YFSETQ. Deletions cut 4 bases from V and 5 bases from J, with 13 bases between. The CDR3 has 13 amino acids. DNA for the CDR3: TGCGCCAGCAGCCCACGCGGGTCTCACGAGCAGTACTTC. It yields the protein CASSPRGSHEQYF.

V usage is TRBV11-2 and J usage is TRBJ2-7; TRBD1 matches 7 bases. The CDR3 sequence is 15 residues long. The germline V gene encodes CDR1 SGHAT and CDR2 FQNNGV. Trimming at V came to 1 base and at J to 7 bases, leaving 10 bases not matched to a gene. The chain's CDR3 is CASSLGRTGPKEQYF. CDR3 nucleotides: TGTGCCAGCAGCTTAGGTAGGACAGGTCCTAAGGAGCAGTACTTC.

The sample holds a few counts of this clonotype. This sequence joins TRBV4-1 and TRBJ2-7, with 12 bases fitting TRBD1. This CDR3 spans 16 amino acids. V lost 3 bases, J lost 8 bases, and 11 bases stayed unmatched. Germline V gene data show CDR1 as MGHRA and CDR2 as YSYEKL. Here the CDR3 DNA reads TGCGCCAGCAGCCACTCCGCCGGGACAGGGGGCTCAAAGCAGTACTTC. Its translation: CASSHSAGTGGSKQYF.

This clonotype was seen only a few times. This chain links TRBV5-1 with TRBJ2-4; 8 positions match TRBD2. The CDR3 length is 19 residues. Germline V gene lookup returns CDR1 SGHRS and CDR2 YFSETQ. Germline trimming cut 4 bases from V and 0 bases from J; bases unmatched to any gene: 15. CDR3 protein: CASSHGLAIPSLAKNIQYF. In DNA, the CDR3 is TGCGCCAGCAGCCATGGACTAGCTATCCCATCTCTAGCCAAAAACATTCAGTACTTC.

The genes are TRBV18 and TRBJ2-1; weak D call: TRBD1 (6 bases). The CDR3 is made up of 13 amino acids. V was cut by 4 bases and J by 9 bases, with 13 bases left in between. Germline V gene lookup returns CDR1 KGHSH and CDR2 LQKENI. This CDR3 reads CASSLFQGFEQFF. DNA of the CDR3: TGTGCCAGCTCACTTTTCCAGGGGTTTGAGCAGTTCTTC. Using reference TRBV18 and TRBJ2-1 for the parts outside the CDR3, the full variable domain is NAGVMQNPRHLVRRRGQEARLRCSPMKGHSHVYWYRQLPEEGLKFMVYLQKENIIDESGMPKERFSAEFPKEGPSILRIQQVVRGDSAAYFCASSLFQGFEQFFGPGTRLTVL.

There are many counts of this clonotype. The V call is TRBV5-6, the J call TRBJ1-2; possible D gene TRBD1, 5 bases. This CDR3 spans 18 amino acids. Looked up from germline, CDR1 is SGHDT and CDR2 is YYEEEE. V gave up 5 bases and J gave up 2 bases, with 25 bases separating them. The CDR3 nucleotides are TGTGCCAGCAGTAAACCCCGGGGACCTTCGGGTTCCAACTATGGCTACACCTTC. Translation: CASSKPRGPSGSNYGYTF. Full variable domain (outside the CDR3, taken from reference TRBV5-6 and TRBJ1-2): DAGVTQSPTHLIKTRGQQVTLRCSPKSGHDTVSWYQQALGQGPQFIFQYYEEEERQRGNFPDRFSGHQFPNYSSELNVNALLLGDSALYLCASSKPRGPSGSNYGYTFGSGTRLTVV.

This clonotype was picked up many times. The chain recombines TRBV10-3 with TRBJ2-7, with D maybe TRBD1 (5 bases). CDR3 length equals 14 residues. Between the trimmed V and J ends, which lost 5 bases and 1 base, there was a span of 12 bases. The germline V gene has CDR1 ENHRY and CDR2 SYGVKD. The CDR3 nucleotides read TGTGCCATCAGTAGGGGCAGCCTATCCTACGAGCAGTACTTC. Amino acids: CAISRGSLSYEQYF.

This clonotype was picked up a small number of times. The CDR3 bases are TGTGCCACCAGCAGAGGTAGAGACTCCTACGAGCAGTACTTC. It encodes CATSRGRDSYEQYF. The V gene is TRBV15, the J gene TRBJ2-7; no firm D call. CDR3 length: 14 residues. The V end was cut by 1 base, the J end by 0 bases, with 7 bases between. The germline V gene encodes CDR1 LNHNV and CDR2 YYDKDF (reference sequence).

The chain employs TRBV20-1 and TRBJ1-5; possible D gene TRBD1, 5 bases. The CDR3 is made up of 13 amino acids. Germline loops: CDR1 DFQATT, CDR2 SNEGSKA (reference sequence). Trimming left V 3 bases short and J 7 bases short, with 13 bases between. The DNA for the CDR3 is TGCAGTGCTAGGAGTTGGGGGGACCAGCCCCAGCATTTT. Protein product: CSARSWGDQPQHF.

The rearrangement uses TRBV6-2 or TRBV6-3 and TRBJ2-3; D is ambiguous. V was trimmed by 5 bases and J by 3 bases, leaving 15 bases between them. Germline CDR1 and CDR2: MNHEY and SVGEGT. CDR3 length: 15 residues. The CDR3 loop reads CASSGHRLWTDTQYF. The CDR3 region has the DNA TGTGCCAGCAGTGGGCATCGGCTTTGGACAGATACGCAGTATTTT.

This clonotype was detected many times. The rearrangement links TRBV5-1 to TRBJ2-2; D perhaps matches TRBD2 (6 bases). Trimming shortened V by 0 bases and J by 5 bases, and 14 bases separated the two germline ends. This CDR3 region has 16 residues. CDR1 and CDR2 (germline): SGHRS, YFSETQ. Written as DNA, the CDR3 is TGCGCCAGCAGCTTGGCAGCCGGGAGCGGAACCGGGGAGCTGTTTTTT. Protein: CASSLAAGSGTGELFF. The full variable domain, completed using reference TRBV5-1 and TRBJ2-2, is KAGVTQTPRYLIKTRGQQVTLSCSPISGHRSVSWYQQTPGQGLQFLFEYFSETQRNKGNFPGRFSGRQFSNSRSEMNVSTLELGDSALYLCASSLAAGSGTGELFFGEGSRLTVL.

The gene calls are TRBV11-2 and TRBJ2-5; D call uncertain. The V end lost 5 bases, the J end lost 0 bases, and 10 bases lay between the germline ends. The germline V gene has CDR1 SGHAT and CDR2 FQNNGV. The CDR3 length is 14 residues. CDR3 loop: CASSPRRNQETQYF. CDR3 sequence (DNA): TGTGCCAGCAGCCCCAGACGGAACCAAGAGACCCAGTACTTC.

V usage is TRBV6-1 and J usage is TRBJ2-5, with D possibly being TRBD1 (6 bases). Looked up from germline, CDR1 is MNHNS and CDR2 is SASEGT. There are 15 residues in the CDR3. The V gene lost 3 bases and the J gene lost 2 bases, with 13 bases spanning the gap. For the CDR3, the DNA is TGTGCCAGCAGTGAGTTGGGGGCCGGTCAAGAGACCCAGTACTTC. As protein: CASSELGAGQETQYF.

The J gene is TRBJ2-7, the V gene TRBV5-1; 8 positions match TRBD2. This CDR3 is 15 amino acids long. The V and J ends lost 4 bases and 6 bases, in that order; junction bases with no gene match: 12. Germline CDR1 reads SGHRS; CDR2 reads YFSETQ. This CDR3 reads CASSPSTGGSGEQYF. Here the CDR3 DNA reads TGCGCCAGCAGCCCATCGACGGGAGGGTCTGGCGAGCAGTACTTC.